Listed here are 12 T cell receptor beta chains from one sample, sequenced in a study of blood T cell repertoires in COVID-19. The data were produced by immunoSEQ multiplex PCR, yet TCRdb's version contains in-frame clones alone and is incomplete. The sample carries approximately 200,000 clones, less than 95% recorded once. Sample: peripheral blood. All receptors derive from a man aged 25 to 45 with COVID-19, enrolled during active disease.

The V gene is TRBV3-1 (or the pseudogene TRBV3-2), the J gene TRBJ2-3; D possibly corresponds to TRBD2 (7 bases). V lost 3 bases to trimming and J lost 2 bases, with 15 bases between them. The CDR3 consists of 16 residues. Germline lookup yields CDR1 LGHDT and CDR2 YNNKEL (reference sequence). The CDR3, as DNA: TGTGCCAGCAGCCAGGGGGGGGGCAGGACCACAGATACGCAGTATTTT. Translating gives CASSQGGGRTTDTQYF.

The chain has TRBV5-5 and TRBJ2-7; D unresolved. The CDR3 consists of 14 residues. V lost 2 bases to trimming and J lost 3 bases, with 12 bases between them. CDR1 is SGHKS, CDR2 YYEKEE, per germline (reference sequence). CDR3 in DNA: TGTGCCAGCAGCTTAGAACCGAACGGCTACGAGCAGTACTTC. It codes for CASSLEPNGYEQYF.

The CDR3 region is CATSSLTGGNQPQHF. In DNA form, the CDR3 reads TGTGCCACCAGCAGCCTGACAGGGGGCAATCAGCCCCAGCATTTT. The J gene is TRBJ1-5, the V gene TRBV15; TRBD1 agrees at 8 bases. J lost 2 bases, V lost 3 bases, and 3 bases had no gene match. CDR1 LNHNV and CDR2 YYDKDF come from the germline V gene (reference sequence). The CDR3 is 15 residues long.

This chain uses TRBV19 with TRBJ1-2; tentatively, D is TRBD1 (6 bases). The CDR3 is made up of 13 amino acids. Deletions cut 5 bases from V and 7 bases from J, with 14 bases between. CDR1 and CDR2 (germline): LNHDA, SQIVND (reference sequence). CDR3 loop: CASSPQGWGGYTF. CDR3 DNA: TGTGCCAGTAGTCCACAGGGATGGGGTGGCTACACCTTC.

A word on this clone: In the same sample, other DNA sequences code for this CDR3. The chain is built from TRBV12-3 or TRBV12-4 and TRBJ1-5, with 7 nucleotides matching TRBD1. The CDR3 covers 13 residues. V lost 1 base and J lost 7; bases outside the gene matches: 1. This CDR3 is CASSLEGAQPQHF. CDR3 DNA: TGTGCCAGCAGTTTAGAGGGGGCCCAGCCCCAGCATTTT.

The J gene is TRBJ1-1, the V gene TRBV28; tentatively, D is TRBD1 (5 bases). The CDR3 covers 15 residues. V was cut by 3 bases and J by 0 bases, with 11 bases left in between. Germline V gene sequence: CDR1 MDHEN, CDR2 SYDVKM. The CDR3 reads CASSFSGILNTEAFF. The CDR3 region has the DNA TGTGCCAGCAGTTTTTCAGGGATACTGAACACTGAAGCTTTCTTT.

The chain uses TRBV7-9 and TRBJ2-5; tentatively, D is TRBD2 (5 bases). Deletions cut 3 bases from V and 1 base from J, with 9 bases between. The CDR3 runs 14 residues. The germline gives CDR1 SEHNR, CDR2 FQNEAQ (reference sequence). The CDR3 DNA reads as TGTGCCAGCAGCTTCGGAGGTGCCCAAGAGACCCAGTACTTC. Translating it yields CASSFGGAQETQYF.

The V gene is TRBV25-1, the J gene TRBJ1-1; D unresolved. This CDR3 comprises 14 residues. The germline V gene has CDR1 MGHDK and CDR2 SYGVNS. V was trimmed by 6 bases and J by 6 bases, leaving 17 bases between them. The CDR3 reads CASRAPGTNSEAFF. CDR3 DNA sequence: TGTGCCAGCAGGGCACCAGGAACCAACTCTGAAGCTTTCTTT.

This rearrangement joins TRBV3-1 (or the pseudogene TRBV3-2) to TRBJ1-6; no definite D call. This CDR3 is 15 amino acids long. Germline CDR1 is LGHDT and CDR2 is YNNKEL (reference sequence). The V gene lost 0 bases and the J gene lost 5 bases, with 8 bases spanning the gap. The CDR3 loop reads CASSQDVANNSPLHF. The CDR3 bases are TGTGCCAGCAGCCAAGATGTGGCAAATAATTCACCCCTCCACTTT.

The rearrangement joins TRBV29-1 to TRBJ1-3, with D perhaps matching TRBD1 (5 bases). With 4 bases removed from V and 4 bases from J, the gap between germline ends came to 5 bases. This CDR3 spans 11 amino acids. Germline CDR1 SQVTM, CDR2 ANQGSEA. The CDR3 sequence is CSVAGGNTIYF. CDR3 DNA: TGCAGCGTTGCAGGGGGAAACACCATATATTTT.

The DNA for the CDR3 is TGTGCCAGCAGCGAACCAACAGGCCAGGGGTTTAATAATTCACCCCTCCACTTT. Its protein product is CASSEPTGQGFNNSPLHF. The rearrangement links TRBV28 to TRBJ1-6; D possibly corresponds to TRBD1 (6 bases). This CDR3 has 18 amino acids. The ends were cut back, 6 bases at V and 5 bases at J, with 23 bases in the middle. In germline, CDR1 is MDHEN, CDR2 SYDVKM. The full variable domain, its missing parts supplied by reference TRBV28 and TRBJ1-6, is DVKVTQSSRYLVKRTGEKVFLECVQDMDHENMFWYRQDPGLGLRLIYFSYDVKMKEKGDIPEGYSVSREKKERFSLILESASTNQTSMYLCASSEPTGQGFNNSPLHFGNGTRLTVT.

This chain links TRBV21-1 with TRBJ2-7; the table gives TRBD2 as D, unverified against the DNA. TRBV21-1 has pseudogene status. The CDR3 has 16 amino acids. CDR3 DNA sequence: TGTGCCAGCAGCAAAGTAGGGACTGCTTTGCCCTTGGAGCAGTACTTC. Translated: CASSKVGTALPLEQYF.